This TCR beta chain derives from a study of T cells after yellow fever vaccination. This clonotype was observed at least ten times. Using its own MiXCR run on the 5' RACE reads, TCRdb lists one record per CDR3 protein. Of about 230,000 distinct CDR3 sequences in the sample, 6.5% to 7.5% were seen once. The germline V gene encodes CDR1 SGHRS and CDR2 YFSETQ. The CDR3 consists of 15 residues. The V end was cut by 0 bases, the J end by 3 bases, with 13 bases between. The sequence was collected from a man younger than 45 who received the YFV17D yellow fever vaccine. The gene calls are TRBV5-1 and TRBJ2-7; D not certain. Sequenced here: CD4+ T cells sorted from PBMCs, sampled on the day of the yellow fever booster vaccination. The DNA of the CDR3 is TGCGCCAGCAGCTTGGAGCCAGCCAGTAACTACGAGCAGTACTTC. Translated, it gives CASSLEPASNYEQYF. Based on the CDR3 plus reference TRBV5-1 and TRBJ2-7, the full variable domain is KAGVTQTPRYLIKTRGQQVTLSCSPISGHRSVSWYQQTPGQGLQFLFEYFSETQRNKGNFPGRFSGRQFSNSRSEMNVSTLELGDSALYLCASSLEPASNYEQYFGPGTRLTVT.